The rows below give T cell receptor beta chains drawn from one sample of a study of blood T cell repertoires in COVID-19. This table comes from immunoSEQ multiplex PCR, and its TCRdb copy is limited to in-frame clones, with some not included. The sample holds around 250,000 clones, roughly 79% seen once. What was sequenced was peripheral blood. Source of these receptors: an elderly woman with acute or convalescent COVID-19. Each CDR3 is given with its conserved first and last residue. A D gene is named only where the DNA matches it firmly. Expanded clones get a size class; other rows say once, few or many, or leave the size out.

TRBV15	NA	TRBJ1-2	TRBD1	TGTGCCACCAGCAGAGAAACCGGGACAGGGGACGGCTACACCTTC	CATSRETGTGDGYTF
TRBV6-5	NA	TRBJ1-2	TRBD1	TGTGCCAGCAGTTACACAAGGACAGGGATCGGCTACACCTTC	CASSYTRTGIGYTF
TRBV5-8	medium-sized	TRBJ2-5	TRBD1	TGTGCCAGCAGCCGCGGGACAGGGGCACAAGAGACCCAGTACTTC	CASSRGTGAQETQYF
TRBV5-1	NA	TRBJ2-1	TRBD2	TGCGCCAGCAGCTTGTTCGGGAGGGTTAATGAGCAGTTCTTC	CASSLFGRVNEQFF
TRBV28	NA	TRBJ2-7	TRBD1	TGTGCCAGCAGTTCTCCGGGACAGGGGAACTACGAGCAGTACTTC	CASSSPGQGNYEQYF
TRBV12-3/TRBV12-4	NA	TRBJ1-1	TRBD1	TGTGCCAGCAGTTACAGGGGGAACACTGAAGCTTTCTTT	CASSYRGNTEAFF
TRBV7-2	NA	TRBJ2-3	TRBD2	TGTGCCAGCAGCTTAGCTTCTCTAGCGGCAGATACGCAGTATTTT	CASSLASLAADTQYF
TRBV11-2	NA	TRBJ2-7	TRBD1	TGTGCCAGCAGCTTTCAAGGGGGCTTGCCCTACGAGCAGTACTTC	CASSFQGGLPYEQYF
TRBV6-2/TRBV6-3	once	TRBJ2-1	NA	TGTGCCAGCAGTTATTCGCGGTCCAGCACAAATGAGCAGTTCTTC	CASSYSRSSTNEQFF
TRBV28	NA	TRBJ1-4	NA	TGTGCCAGCAGCGTATCAGGGGCTAATGAAAAACTGTTTTTT	CASSVSGANEKLFF
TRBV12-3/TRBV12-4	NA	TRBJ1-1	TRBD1	TGTGCCAGCAGCTGGGACAGTGAAGCTTTCTTT	CASSWDSEAFF
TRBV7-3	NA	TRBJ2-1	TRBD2	TGTGCCAGCAGTTTTCCCGGGACTAGTCAAAATGAGCAGTTCTTC	CASSFPGTSQNEQFF
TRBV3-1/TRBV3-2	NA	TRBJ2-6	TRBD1	TGTGCCAGCAGCCAAGAGACAGGGGGATATGGGGCCAACGTCCTGACTTTC	CASSQETGGYGANVLTF
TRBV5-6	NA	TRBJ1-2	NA	TGTGCCAGCAGCTATGGGACAACTAACTATGGCTACACCTTC	CASSYGTTNYGYTF
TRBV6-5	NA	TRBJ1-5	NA	TGTGCCAGCAGTTGGTCTCAGGGCGCCAATCAGCCCCAGCATTTT	CASSWSQGANQPQHF
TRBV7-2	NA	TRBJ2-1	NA	TGTGCCAGCAGCGGTCAGCGGGGACAGGTTAGAGATGAGCAGTTCTTC	CASSGQRGQVRDEQFF
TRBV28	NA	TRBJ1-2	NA	TGTGCCAGCCGAGAGCGGGGGCTCACAAATGGCTACACCTTC	CASRERGLTNGYTF
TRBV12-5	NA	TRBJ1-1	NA	TGTGCTAGTGGTTCTCCAGGGAACACTGAAGCTTTCTTT	CASGSPGNTEAFF
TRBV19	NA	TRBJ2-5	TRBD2	TGTGCCAGTAGCAGCGGGAGTATTGTTGAGACCCAGTACTTC	CASSSGSIVETQYF
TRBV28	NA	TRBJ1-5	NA	TGTGCCAGCAACCTGAACGGGAAACATCAGCCCCAGCATTTT	CASNLNGKHQPQHF
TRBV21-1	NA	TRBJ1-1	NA	TGTGCCAGCAGCAAAGGAGGCAGGGCACCCACTGAAGCTTTCTTT	CASSKGGRAPTEAFF
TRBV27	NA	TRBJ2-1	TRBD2	TGTGCCAGCAGTTCTTGGTCTAGCGGGGGGGCCGGTGAGCAGTTCTTC	CASSSWSSGGAGEQFF
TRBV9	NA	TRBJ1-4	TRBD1	TGTGCCAGCAGCGAGGGGGACAGCTATGAAAAACTGTTTTTT	CASSEGDSYEKLFF
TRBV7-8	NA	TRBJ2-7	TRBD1	TGTGCCAGCAGCGCCATTAACAGGGGCGAGCAGTACTTC	CASSAINRGEQYF
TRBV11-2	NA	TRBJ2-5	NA	TGTGCCAGCAGCTTAGATACGCAGGGTCGGCAGTACTTC	CASSLDTQGRQYF
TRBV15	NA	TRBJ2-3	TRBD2	TGTGCCACCAGCTGGGGAACTAGCGGGAGCACAGATACGCAGTATTTT	CATSWGTSGSTDTQYF
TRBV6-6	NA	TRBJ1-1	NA	TGTGCCAGCAGTTTTCAGAAAAACACTGAAGCTTTCTTT	CASSFQKNTEAFF
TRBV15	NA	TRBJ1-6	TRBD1	TGTGCCACCAGCGGATCAGGGACAGGAAATTCACCCCTCCACTTT	CATSGSGTGNSPLHF
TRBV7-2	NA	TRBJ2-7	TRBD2	TGTGCCAGCAGCTTTACTAGCGGGGGGGCCTACGAGCAGTACTTC	CASSFTSGGAYEQYF
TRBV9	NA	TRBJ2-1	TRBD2	TGTGCCAGCAGCGATATAGCGGGCCTGACCTACAATGAGCAGTTCTTC	CASSDIAGLTYNEQFF
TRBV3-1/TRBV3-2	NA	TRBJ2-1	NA	TGTGCCAGCAGCCAAGACCGCTCCTACAATGAGCAGTTCTTC	CASSQDRSYNEQFF
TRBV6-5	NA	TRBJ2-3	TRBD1	TGTGCCAGCAGACGACAGGGAGCGGGCACAGATACGCAGTATTTT	CASRRQGAGTDTQYF
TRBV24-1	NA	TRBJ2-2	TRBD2	TGTGCCACCAGTGATGCTAGCGGGGGTACCGGGGAGCTGTTTTTT	CATSDASGGTGELFF
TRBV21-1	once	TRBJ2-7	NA	TGTGCCAGCAGCAAAGGGACAGGGTCCTACGAGCAGTACTTC	CASSKGTGSYEQYF
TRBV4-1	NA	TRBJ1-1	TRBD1	TGCGCCAGCAGCCAAGATCGGGACAGCGGTAGACTTAACACTGAAGCTTTCTTT	CASSQDRDSGRLNTEAFF
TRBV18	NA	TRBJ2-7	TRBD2	TGTGCCAGCTCACCGACGACTAGCGGGAACTACGAGCAGTACTTC	CASSPTTSGNYEQYF
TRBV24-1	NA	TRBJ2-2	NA	TGTGCCACCAGTAGTCGGGGGGCTGCGAACACCGGGGAGCTGTTTTTT	CATSSRGAANTGELFF
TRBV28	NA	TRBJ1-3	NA	TGTGCCAGCAGTTTATTTGCGGGATCAGGCGGAAACACCATATATTTT	CASSLFAGSGGNTIYF
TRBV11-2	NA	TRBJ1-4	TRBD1	TGTGCCAGCAGCTTAGTCGACAGGGCCGGGTCTAATGAAAAACTGTTTTTT	CASSLVDRAGSNEKLFF
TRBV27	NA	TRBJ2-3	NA	TGTGCCAGCAGATCTAGCACAGATACGCAGTATTTT	CASRSSTDTQYF
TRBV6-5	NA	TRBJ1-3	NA	TGTGCCAGCAGTATATCTGGGAGGGAAGGAAACACCATATATTTT	CASSISGREGNTIYF
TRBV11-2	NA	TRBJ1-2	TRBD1	TGTGCCAGCAGCTTATTAGCAGGGGGTGGATCGAGTGGCTACACCTTC	CASSLLAGGGSSGYTF
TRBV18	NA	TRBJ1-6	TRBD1	TGTGCCAGCTCATCTTCAAATACCGACAGGGTAGAATCACCCCTCCACTTT	CASSSSNTDRVESPLHF
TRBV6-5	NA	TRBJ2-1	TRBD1	TGTGCCAGCAGTACTACGGGACAGGGGATGAATGAGCAGTTCTTC	CASSTTGQGMNEQFF
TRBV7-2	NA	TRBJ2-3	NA	TGTGCCAGCAGCACAAGGGGGGGCTCGAATACGCAGTATTTT	CASSTRGGSNTQYF
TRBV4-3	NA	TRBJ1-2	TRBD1	TGCGCCAGCAGCCAAGATGTCAGGGGGCTTAATGGCTACACCTTC	CASSQDVRGLNGYTF
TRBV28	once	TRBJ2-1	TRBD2	TGTGCCAGCAGTTTCCCATCGCGGACTAGCGGGAGGGAACGACATGAGCAGTTCTTC	CASSFPSRTSGRERHEQFF
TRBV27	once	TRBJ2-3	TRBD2	TGTGCCAGCAGTTCCCCGGGACTAGCGGGGGGTAGCACAGATACGCAGTATTTT	CASSSPGLAGGSTDTQYF
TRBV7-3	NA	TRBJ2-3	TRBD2	TGTGCCAGCGGGCCCGGGGGGGCGTCAGATACGCAGTATTTT	CASGPGGASDTQYF